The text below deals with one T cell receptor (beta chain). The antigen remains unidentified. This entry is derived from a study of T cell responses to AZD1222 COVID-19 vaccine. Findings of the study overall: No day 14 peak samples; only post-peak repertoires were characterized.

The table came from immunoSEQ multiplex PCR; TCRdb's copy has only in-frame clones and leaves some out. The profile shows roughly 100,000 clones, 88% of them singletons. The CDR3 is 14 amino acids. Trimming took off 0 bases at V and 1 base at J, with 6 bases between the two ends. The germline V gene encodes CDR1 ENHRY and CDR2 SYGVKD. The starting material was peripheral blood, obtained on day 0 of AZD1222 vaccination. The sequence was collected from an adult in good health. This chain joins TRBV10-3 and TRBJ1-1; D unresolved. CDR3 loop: CAISESEANTEAFF. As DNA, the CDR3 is TGTGCCATCAGTGAGTCTGAGGCGAACACTGAAGCTTTCTTT.